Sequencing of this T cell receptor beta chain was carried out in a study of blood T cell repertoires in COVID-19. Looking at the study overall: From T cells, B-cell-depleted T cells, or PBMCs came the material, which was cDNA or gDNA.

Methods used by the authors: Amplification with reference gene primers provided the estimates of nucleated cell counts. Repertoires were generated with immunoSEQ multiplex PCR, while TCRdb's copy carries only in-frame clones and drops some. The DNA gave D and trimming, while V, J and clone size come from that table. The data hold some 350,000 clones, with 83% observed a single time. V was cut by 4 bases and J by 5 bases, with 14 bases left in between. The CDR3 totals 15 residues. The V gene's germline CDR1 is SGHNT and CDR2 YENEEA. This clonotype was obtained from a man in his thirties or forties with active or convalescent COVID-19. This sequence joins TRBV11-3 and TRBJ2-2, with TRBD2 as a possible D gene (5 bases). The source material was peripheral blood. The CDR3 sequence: CASSSRDTRTGELFF. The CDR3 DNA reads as TGTGCCAGCAGCTCCCGGGATACGAGGACCGGGGAGCTGTTTTTT.